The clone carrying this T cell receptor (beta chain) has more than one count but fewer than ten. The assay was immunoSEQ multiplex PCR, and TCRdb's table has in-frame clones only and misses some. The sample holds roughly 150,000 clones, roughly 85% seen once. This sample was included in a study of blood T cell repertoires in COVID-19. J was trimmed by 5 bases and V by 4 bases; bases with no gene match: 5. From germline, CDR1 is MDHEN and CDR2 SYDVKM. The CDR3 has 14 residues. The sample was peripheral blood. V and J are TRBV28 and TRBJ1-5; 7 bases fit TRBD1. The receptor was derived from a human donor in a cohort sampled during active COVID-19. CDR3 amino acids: CASSSTGLDQPQHF. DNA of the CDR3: TGTGCCAGCAGTTCGACAGGGTTGGATCAGCCCCAGCATTTT.